The 3 T cell receptor beta chains in this list originate from one sample, sequenced in a study of identifying expanded T cells in peripheral blood. Sequencing was performed with immunoSEQ multiplex PCR; in TCRdb, only in-frame clones are kept and a portion is missing. The sample yields tens of thousands of clones, more than 70% seen once. Sample: blood. The source of these receptors is a person aged 18 to 75 in good health.

The chain has TRBV6-1 and TRBJ2-1; 7 nucleotides line up with TRBD2. This CDR3 is 17 amino acids long. J lost 1 base, V lost 2 bases, and 8 bases had no gene match. Germline V gives CDR1 MNHNS, CDR2 SASEGT. CDR3 coding DNA: TGTGCCAGCAGTGAAATTATGACGGGGGGATCCTACAATGAGCAGTTCTTC. Translation: CASSEIMTGGSYNEQFF.

The chain uses TRBV15 and TRBJ1-3; no firm D call. Germline CDR1 LNHNV, CDR2 YYDKDF (reference sequence). V was cut by 0 bases and J by 0 bases, with 6 bases left in between. CDR3 length: 15 residues. The CDR3 nucleotides read TGTGCCACCAGCAGAGATATCGGCTCTGGAAACACCATATATTTT. Translating gives CATSRDIGSGNTIYF.

The table lists this clone with a few counts. This rearrangement joins TRBV6-5 to TRBJ1-5; D is unresolved. Trimming took 2 bases from V and 7 from J, leaving 12 bases between them. Germline lookup yields CDR1 MNHEY and CDR2 SVGAGI. The CDR3 is 14 amino acids. In nucleotides, the CDR3 is TGTGCCAGCAGTTACCTGGGCCAAGGGCAGCCCCAGCATTTT. Protein product: CASSYLGQGQPQHF.